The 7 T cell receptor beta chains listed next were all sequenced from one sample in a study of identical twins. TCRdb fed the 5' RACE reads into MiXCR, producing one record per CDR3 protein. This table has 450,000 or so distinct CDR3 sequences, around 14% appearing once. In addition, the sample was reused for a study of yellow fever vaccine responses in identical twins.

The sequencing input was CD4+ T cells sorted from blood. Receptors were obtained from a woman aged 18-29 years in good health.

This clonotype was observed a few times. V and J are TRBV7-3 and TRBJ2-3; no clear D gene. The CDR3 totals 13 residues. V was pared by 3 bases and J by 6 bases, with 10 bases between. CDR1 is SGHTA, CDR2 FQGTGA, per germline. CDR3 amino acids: CASSLVAEDTQYF. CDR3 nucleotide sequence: TGTGCCAGCAGCTTGGTAGCAGAGGATACGCAGTATTTT.

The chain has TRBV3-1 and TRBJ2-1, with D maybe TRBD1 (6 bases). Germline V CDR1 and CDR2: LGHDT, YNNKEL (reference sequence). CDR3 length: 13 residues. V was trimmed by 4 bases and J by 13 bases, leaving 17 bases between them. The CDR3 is CASSRDQGSAQFF. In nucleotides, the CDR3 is TGTGCCAGCAGCCGAGATCAGGGGTCCGCTCAGTTCTTC.

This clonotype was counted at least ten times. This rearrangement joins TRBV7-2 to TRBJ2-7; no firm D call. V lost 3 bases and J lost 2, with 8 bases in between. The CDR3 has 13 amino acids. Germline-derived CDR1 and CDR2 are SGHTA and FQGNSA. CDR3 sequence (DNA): TGTGCCAGCAGCTTGGCCAAACCCTACGAGCAGTACTTC. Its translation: CASSLAKPYEQYF.

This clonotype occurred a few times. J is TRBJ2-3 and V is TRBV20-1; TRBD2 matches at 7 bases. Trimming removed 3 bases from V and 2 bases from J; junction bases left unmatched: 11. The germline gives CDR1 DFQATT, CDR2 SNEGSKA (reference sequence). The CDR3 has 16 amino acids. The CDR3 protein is CSASPLVGLLTDTQYF. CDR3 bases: TGCAGTGCTAGTCCATTAGTGGGACTACTCACAGATACGCAGTATTTT.

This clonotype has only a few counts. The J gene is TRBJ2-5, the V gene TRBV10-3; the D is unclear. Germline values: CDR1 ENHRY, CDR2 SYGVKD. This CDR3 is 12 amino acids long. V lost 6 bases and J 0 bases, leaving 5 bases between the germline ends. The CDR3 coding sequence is TGTGCCATCAGGGCAGACCAAGAGACCCAGTACTTC. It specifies CAIRADQETQYF.

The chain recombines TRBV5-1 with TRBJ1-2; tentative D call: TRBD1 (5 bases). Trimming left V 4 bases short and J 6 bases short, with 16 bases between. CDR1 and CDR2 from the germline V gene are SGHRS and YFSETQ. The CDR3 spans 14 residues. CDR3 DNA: TGCGCCAGCAGCGAAGGCGGGGGAAGGAATGGCTACACCTTC. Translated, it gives CASSEGGGRNGYTF. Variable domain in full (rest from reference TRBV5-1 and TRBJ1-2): KAGVTQTPRYLIKTRGQQVTLSCSPISGHRSVSWYQQTPGQGLQFLFEYFSETQRNKGNFPGRFSGRQFSNSRSEMNVSTLELGDSALYLCASSEGGGRNGYTFGSGTRLTVV.

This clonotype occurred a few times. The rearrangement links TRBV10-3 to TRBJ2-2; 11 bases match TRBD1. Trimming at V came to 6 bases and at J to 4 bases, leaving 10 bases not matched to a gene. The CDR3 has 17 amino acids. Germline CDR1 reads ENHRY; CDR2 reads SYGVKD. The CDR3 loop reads CAISAGQGAVSTGELFF. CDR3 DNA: TGTGCCATCAGCGCCGGACAGGGGGCGGTGAGCACCGGGGAGCTGTTTTTT.